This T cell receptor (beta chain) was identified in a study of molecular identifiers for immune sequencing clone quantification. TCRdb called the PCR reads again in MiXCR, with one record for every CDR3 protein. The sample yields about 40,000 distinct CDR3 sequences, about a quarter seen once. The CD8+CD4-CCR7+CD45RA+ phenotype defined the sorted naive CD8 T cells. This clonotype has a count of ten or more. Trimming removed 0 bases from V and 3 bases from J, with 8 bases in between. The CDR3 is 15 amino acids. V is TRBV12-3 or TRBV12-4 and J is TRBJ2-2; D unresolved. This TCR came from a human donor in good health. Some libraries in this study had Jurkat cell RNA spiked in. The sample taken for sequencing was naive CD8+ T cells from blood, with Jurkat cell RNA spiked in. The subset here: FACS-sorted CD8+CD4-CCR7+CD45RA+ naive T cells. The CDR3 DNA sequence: TGTGCCAGCAGTTTAGCCACGGCCTACACCGGGGAGCTGTTTTTT. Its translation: CASSLATAYTGELFF.